This T cell receptor (beta chain) was identified during a study of blood T cell repertoires in COVID-19. In the study overall: T cells, B-cell-depleted T cells, or PBMCs supplied cDNA or gDNA.

This clone has only one observation. In the study's own analysis: Amplifying reference gene primers gave estimates of nucleated cell counts. Method: immunoSEQ multiplex PCR; TCRdb's copy keeps in-frame clones and lacks some. Clone size and V and J calls were adopted from that table, with D and trimming inferred from the DNA. Seen here are just over 250,000 clones, about 91% observed once, and the top ten hold about 2.5%. The CDR3 is 12 amino acids. The V gene lost 4 bases and the J gene lost 1 base, with 5 bases spanning the gap. Germline assignment: CDR1 SQVTM and CDR2 ANQGSEA. The sample was peripheral blood. The source is a person between 18 and 35 years old with COVID-19, enrolled during active disease. The genes are TRBV29-1 and TRBJ1-5; no definite D call. The chain's CDR3 is CSVGSSNQPQHF. The CDR3 bases are TGCAGCGTTGGTAGCAGCAATCAGCCCCAGCATTTT.